This T cell receptor (beta chain) is drawn from a study of graft-versus-host responses after intestinal transplantation (dated by TCRdb to 2020 to 2023). Looking at the study overall: Multivisceral, liver-intestinal, or isolated intestinal transplants were received by the recipients. Bulk TCR-beta CDR3 sequencing was used to track graft-versus-host and host-versus-graft alloreactive T cell clones in the graft, circulation and bone marrow after intestinal transplantation. Alloreactive clones were identified by sequencing pre-transplant mixed lymphocyte reaction products and comparing them with unstimulated pre-transplant donor and recipient T cells. Donor T cell macrochimerism was defined as a peak of at least 4% donor T cells among recipient peripheral blood mononuclear cells. Anti-thymocyte globulin induction was given to all recipients, followed by maintenance tacrolimus and steroids for about 3 years. Rather than going through the commercial service, samples from a few later patients were sequenced in-house on an Illumina MiSeq and processed with MiXCR. The cohort enrolled some 23 intestinal transplant recipients, one of whom was a retransplant, and 3 patients without pretransplant specimens were excluded. What the work shows at the level of the full study, not this receptor alone: In the allografts of patients with donor T cell macrochimerism, GvH to HvG T cell clonal ratios were high. The conclusions were limited by the relatively low number and heterogeneity of the intestinal transplant patients. Early after transplant, peak levels of circulating GvH clones were associated with declines in HvG clones. GvH clones were detected in recipient bone marrow, and some appeared earlier in ileal mucosa or blood, consistent with an intestinal mucosal origin.

This clone came up a few times. The record has no base qualities; no much larger clone is one base away. In the germline V gene (reference sequence), CDR1 corresponds to PRHDT and CDR2 to FYEKMQ. The CDR3 starts with the cysteine, ends with the phenylalanine, and has 14 residues. Only the CDR3 DNA stays, 42 bases, in frame from base 1. V is cut back by 5 bases and J by 7 bases, with 6 bases in the junction unmatched. The library was prepared using the immunoSEQ multiplex PCR assay. For most patients, genomic DNA was isolated with the Qiagen DNeasy Blood and Tissue Kit and sent frozen to Adaptive Biotechnologies for TCR sequencing. For most patients, high-throughput TCR-beta CDR3 sequencing of genomic DNA was performed by Adaptive Biotechnologies. Processing in the source paper ran as follows. TCR sequencing data for roughly 18 patients were retrieved from Adaptive's ImmunoSEQ software; a few other patients were processed with MiXCR and VDJtools. To correct CD4 versus CD8 sorting errors, any sequence found in both subsets at a frequency ratio below 5:1 was removed. Because the origin of CDR3 nucleotide sequences shared between donor and recipient could not be assigned, those sequences were removed. To count as alloreactive, a clone needed at least 2-fold expansion over unstimulated cells and a minimum CFSE-low frequency of 0.002% (template counts) or 0.001% (read counts). Clones detected in sequenced pre-transplant spleen, lymph node, or MLR CFSE-low populations of the donor or recipient were defined as mappable. Cumulative frequency of alloreactive clones was calculated as a percentage of all sequences weighted by copy number. The table was pulled from immuneACCESS by TCRdb, which kept in-frame rearrangements only. Such tables lose some clones; where checked, under half of the loss comes from unresolved V genes, and the rest has no known cause. V and J calls and clone size are given by that table; D and trimming were obtained from the DNA. Counted in this sample were 8,000 or so clones; 30% to 40% of them appeared once. 3.6% of the sample is in the top ten clones.

The sample's time point, from its label and the paper: cells obtained before transplantation from donor or recipient. In mixed lymphocyte reactions, about 200,000 CFSE-labeled pre-transplant responders were plated with about 200,000 irradiated violet-dye-labeled stimulators and cultured for less than seven days. After the mixed lymphocyte reaction, proliferating CD3+CD4+CFSE-low and CD3+CD8+CFSE-low responder cells were FACS-sorted on a BD Influx sorter. The material was alloreactive CD8+ T cells from a mixed lymphocyte reaction culture, obtained before transplantation. Explained via the paper, the cell subset or site label denotes: CFSE-low proliferating T cells sorted from approximately 6-day pre-transplant mixed lymphocyte reaction (GvH or HvG direction). The sequence was obtained from a human patient who was an organ donor for intestinal transplantation. Rearrangement joined TRBV13 to TRBJ2-2, and 8 junction bases match TRBD2. The DNA sequence is as follows: TGTGCCAGCAGCCCCGGACTAGCAAGCGGGGAGCTGTTTTTT. It is translated as CASSPGLASGELFF.